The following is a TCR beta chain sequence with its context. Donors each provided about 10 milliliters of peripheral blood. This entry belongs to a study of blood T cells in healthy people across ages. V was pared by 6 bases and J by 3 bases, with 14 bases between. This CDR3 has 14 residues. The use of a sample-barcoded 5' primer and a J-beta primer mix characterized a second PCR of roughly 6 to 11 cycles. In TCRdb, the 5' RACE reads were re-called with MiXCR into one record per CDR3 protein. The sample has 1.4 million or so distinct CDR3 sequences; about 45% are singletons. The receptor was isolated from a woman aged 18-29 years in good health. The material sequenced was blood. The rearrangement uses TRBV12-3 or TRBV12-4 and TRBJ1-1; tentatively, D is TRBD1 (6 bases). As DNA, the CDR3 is TGTGCCAGCAGCCATCAGGGGAGAGACACTGAAGCTTTCTTT. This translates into CASSHQGRDTEAFF.